Listed here are 22 T cell receptor beta chains from one sample, sequenced in a study of cytomegalovirus exposure and HLA in healthy donors. The PCR ran on 60 Vbeta and 13 Jbeta primers. The data were produced by immunoSEQ multiplex PCR, yet TCRdb's version contains in-frame clones alone and is incomplete. The sample lists 100,000 to 150,000 clones, 65% to 90% occurring once. Source material: PBMCs. The origin of the receptors is a man in his thirties or forties in good health and CMV-seronegative.

The chain is built from TRBV5-6 and TRBJ2-7, with TRBD1 as a possible D gene (5 bases). This CDR3 region has 14 residues. The ends were cut back, 2 bases at V and 2 bases at J, with 11 bases in the middle. CDR1 is SGHDT and CDR2 is YYEEEE in the germline V gene. The CDR3 coding sequence is TGTGCCAGCAGCTTTCTAGGGGAACCCTACGAGCAGTACTTC. Translating it yields CASSFLGEPYEQYF.

The rearrangement uses TRBV6-5 and TRBJ2-7; 7 bases are shared with TRBD1. From germline, CDR1 is MNHEY and CDR2 SVGAGI. With V trimmed by 5 bases and J by 5 bases, 9 bases remained unmatched. The CDR3 is 14 residues long. The CDR3, as DNA: TGTGCCAGCAGTCAGAGGACAGGCGGCGACGAGCAGTACTTC. It yields the protein CASSQRTGGDEQYF.

Only one count was recorded for this clone. The chain employs TRBV6-1 and TRBJ2-7, with 7 bases matching TRBD2. The V gene end was trimmed by 4 bases and the J gene end by 6 bases; junction bases not matched to a gene: 6. This CDR3 contains 13 residues. Germline V lookup: CDR1 MNHNS, CDR2 SASEGT. This chain's CDR3 is CASSVHGGGEQYF. CDR3 DNA: TGTGCCAGCAGTGTCCATGGGGGGGGCGAGCAGTACTTC.

The chain is built from TRBV7-9 and TRBJ2-5; the D gene is possibly TRBD2 (5 bases). CDR1 is SEHNR, CDR2 FQNEAQ, per germline (reference sequence). V dropped 1 base and J dropped 5 bases, with 14 bases sitting between them. The CDR3 loop spans 15 amino acids. The chain's CDR3 is CASSLEGRARETQYF. The CDR3, as DNA: TGTGCCAGCAGCTTAGAAGGGCGGGCTAGGGAGACCCAGTACTTC.

V is TRBV5-6 and J is TRBJ2-5, with no clear D. The CDR3 spans 14 residues. The germline CDR1 and CDR2 sequences are SGHDT and YYEEEE. Between the trimmed V and J ends, which lost 4 bases and 1 base, there was a span of 11 bases. CDR3 nucleotide sequence: TGTGCCAGCAGCACCTGGGCAGTCCAAGAGACCCAGTACTTC. This gives the protein CASSTWAVQETQYF.

This rearrangement joins TRBV5-4 to TRBJ2-1; 8 bases match TRBD1. Germline CDR1 SGHNT, CDR2 YYREEE (reference sequence). J gave up 6 bases and V 5 bases, and 7 bases lay outside the gene matches. CDR3 length: 14 amino acids. DNA of the CDR3: TGTGCCAGCAGTCCCGACAGGGGTGGCAATGAGCAGTTCTTC. It yields the protein CASSPDRGGNEQFF.

This clone appeared once. The rearrangement uses TRBV27 and TRBJ2-7; D remains ambiguous. The ends were cut back, 8 bases at V and 1 base at J, with 9 bases in the middle. Per germline, CDR1 MNHEY and CDR2 SMNVEV (reference sequence). The CDR3 consists of 12 residues. CDR3: CASLAPSYEQYF. The CDR3 DNA follows: TGTGCCAGCCTGGCTCCTTCCTACGAGCAGTACTTC.

This clone has just a few counts. The chain joins TRBV19 to TRBJ1-1; 10 nucleotides align to TRBD1. In germline, CDR1 is LNHDA, CDR2 SQIVND (reference sequence). With V trimmed by 5 bases and J by 4 bases, 4 bases remained unmatched. There are 14 residues in the CDR3. The CDR3 here is CASSGRTGGTEAFF. CDR3 DNA: TGTGCCAGTAGTGGACGGACAGGGGGCACTGAAGCTTTCTTT. Filled out from reference TRBV19 and TRBJ1-1, the complete variable domain reads DGGITQSPKYLFRKEGQNVTLSCEQNLNHDAMYWYRQDPGQGLRLIYYSQIVNDFQKGDIAEGYSVSREKKESFPLTVTSAQKNPTAFYLCASSGRTGGTEAFFGQGTRLTVV.

The chain couples TRBV4-3 to TRBJ1-2; 7 bases align to TRBD1. The germline gives CDR1 LGHNA, CDR2 YSLEER. V shed 0 bases and J 6 bases; nucleotides not matched to a gene: 7. The CDR3 runs 15 residues. DNA of the CDR3: TGCGCCAGCAGCCAAGAGGCAGGGGGTAAACATGGCTACACCTTC. It is translated as CASSQEAGGKHGYTF.

The rearrangement links TRBV6-5 to TRBJ2-2; TRBD2 matches at 14 bases. Germline assignment: CDR1 MNHEY and CDR2 SVGAGI. Losses at the gene ends were 0 bases for V and 6 bases for J; bases not matched to a gene: 0. This CDR3 comprises 16 residues. The chain's CDR3 is CASSYSTSGGAGELFF. CDR3 DNA: TGTGCCAGCAGTTACTCGACTAGCGGGGGGGCCGGGGAGCTGTTTTTT.

This clone has just one count. One end of the junction does not line up with germline, which may come from a read error. V and J are TRBV18 and TRBJ2-6; tentatively, D is TRBD1 (5 bases). This CDR3 has 17 amino acids. Germline V gene lookup returns CDR1 KGHSH and CDR2 LQKENI. Written as DNA, the CDR3 is TGTGCCAGCTCACCAGGTTGGGGAAGCTCTGGGGCCAACGGCCTGACTTTC. It translates to CASSPGWGSSGANGLTF.

J is TRBJ2-2 and V is TRBV9; a possible D gene is TRBD1 (5 bases). The CDR3 runs 15 residues. The V gene lost 5 bases and the J gene lost 3 bases, with 14 bases spanning the gap. From germline, CDR1 is SGDLS and CDR2 YYNGEE. The CDR3: CASSVGQGDTGELFF. CDR3 nucleotide sequence: TGTGCCAGCAGTGTGGGGCAGGGCGACACCGGGGAGCTGTTTTTT.

Notes on this clone: One junction end disagrees with the germline gene, perhaps due to a read error. V usage is TRBV6-6 and J usage is TRBJ2-4; a possible D gene is TRBD2 (6 bases). Per germline, CDR1 MNHNY and CDR2 SVGAGI (reference sequence). The CDR3 loop spans 13 amino acids. Written as DNA, the CDR3 is TGTGCCAGCAGGGGGGGAGCCAAAAACAGTCAGTACTTC. The encoded protein is CASRGGAKNSQYF.

This clone was counted only a few times. The rearrangement uses TRBV5-4 and TRBJ1-2, with 12 bases matching TRBD1. Germline assignment: CDR1 SGHNT and CDR2 YYREEE (reference sequence). This CDR3 has 16 residues. With V trimmed by 4 bases and J by 7 bases, 11 bases remained unmatched. This CDR3 is CASSLAGTGGGFGYTF. CDR3 nucleotide sequence: TGTGCCAGCAGCCTAGCCGGGACAGGGGGCGGTTTTGGCTACACCTTC.

The rearrangement joins TRBV16 to TRBJ1-4; D call uncertain. The CDR3 is 17 residues long. With 0 bases removed from V and 0 bases from J, the gap between germline ends came to 11 bases. The germline CDR1 and CDR2 sequences are KGHSY and FQNENV. The CDR3, as DNA: TGTGCCAGCAGCCAATCCCTGTTTCAGGCAACTAATGAAAAACTGTTTTTT. Amino acid sequence: CASSQSLFQATNEKLFF.

The V gene is TRBV5-5, the J gene TRBJ1-4, with D possibly TRBD1 on 6 matching bases. CDR3 length equals 16 residues. Per the germline V gene, CDR1 is SGHKS and CDR2 is YYEKEE (reference sequence). V lost 6 bases to trimming and J lost 5 bases, with 20 bases between them. The CDR3: CASTSSQGHGNEKLFF. CDR3 DNA: TGTGCCAGCACCAGCTCACAGGGTCACGGAAATGAAAAACTGTTTTTT.

The J gene is TRBJ2-1, the V gene TRBV6-5; 9 positions agree with TRBD2. The CDR3 length is 16 residues. V shed 2 bases, J shed 7 bases, and the junction held 9 bases outside the gene matches. Germline values: CDR1 MNHEY, CDR2 SVGAGI. The CDR3 DNA reads as TGTGCCAGCAGTTACCGGGCGGGGGGGTTTAAGAATGAGCAGTTCTTC. This gives the protein CASSYRAGGFKNEQFF.

V is TRBV4-2 and J is TRBJ2-1; TRBD2 matches 7 bases. V lost 0 bases, J lost 5 bases, and 7 bases stayed unmatched. CDR3 size: 16 residues. CDR1 is LGHNA, CDR2 YNFKEQ, per germline. The CDR3 spells CASSQDPSGHHNEQFF. The CDR3 nucleotides are TGTGCCAGCAGCCAAGATCCTAGCGGTCACCACAATGAGCAGTTCTTC.

The chain couples TRBV13 to TRBJ2-7; TRBD1 matches 7 bases. Germline lookup yields CDR1 PRHDT and CDR2 FYEKMQ (reference sequence). Trimming took 6 bases from V and 6 from J; bases not matched to a gene: 8. The CDR3 has 13 amino acids. The CDR3 here is CASRSDRPGEQYF. The CDR3 DNA is TGTGCCAGCAGGTCGGACAGGCCCGGCGAGCAGTACTTC. The full variable domain, its missing parts supplied by reference TRBV13 and TRBJ2-7, is AAGVIQSPRHLIKEKRETATLKCYPIPRHDTVYWYQQGPGQDPQFLISFYEKMQSDKGSIPDRFSAQQFSDYHSELNMSSLELGDSALYFCASRSDRPGEQYFGPGTRLTVT.

The chain links TRBV27 to TRBJ2-7; 7 bases map to TRBD2. Germline values: CDR1 MNHEY, CDR2 SMNVEV (reference sequence). After removal of 4 bases from V and 1 base from J, the junction contained 10 bases not matched to a gene. CDR3 length equals 16 residues. The CDR3 loop reads CASSSSRLARSYEQYF. The CDR3 bases are TGTGCCAGCAGTTCCTCGCGACTAGCACGGTCCTACGAGCAGTACTTC.

The J gene is TRBJ2-1, the V gene TRBV7-8; 13 positions match TRBD2. V was clipped by 6 bases and J by 6 bases; unmatched bases: 11. Looked up from germline, CDR1 is SGHVS and CDR2 is FQNEAQ. This CDR3 is 17 amino acids long. CDR3 nucleotide sequence: TGTGCCAGCAGTTTGACTAGCGGGGGGATTCTAGTCAATGAGCAGTTCTTC. This codes for CASSLTSGGILVNEQFF. The entire variable domain, with the rest obtained from reference TRBV7-8 and TRBJ2-1, is as follows: GAGVSQSPRYKVAKRGQDVALRCDPISGHVSLFWYQQALGQGPEFLTYFQNEAQLDKSGLPSDRFFAERPEGSVSTLKIQRTQQEDSAVYLCASSLTSGGILVNEQFFGPGTRLTVL.

The chain uses TRBV7-9 and TRBJ2-2, with TRBD2 as a possible D gene (5 bases). Germline V CDR1 and CDR2: SEHNR, FQNEAQ (reference sequence). V lost 3 bases and J lost 1, with 6 bases in between. This CDR3 has 14 amino acids. CDR3: CASSFGGNTGELFF. The CDR3 nucleotides read TGTGCCAGCAGCTTCGGAGGGAACACCGGGGAGCTGTTTTTT. The full variable domain, its missing parts supplied by reference TRBV7-9 and TRBJ2-2, is DTGVSQNPRHKITKRGQNVTFRCDPISEHNRLYWYRQTLGQGPEFLTYFQNEAQLEKSRLLSDRFSAERPKGSFSTLEIQRTEQGDSAMYLCASSFGGNTGELFFGEGSRLTVL.